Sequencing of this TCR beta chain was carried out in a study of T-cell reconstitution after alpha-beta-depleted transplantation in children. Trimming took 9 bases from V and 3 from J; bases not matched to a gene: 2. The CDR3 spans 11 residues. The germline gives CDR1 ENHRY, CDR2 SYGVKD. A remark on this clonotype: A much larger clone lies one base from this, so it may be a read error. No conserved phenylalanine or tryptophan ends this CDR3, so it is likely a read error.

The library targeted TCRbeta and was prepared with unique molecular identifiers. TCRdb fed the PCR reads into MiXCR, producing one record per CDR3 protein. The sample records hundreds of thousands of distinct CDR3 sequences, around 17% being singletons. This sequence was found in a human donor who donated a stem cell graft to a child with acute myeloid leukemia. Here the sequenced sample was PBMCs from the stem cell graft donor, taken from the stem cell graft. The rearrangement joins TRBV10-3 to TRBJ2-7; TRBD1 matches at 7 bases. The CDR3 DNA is TGTGCCATTGGGACAGACTACGAGCAGTACTCC. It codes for CAIGTDYEQYS.